The 30 T cell receptor beta chains below were found in one sample sequenced in a study of shared clonotypes between healthy human individuals. Profiling relied on immunoSEQ multiplex PCR, and the TCRdb table lists in-frame clones only, not all of them. The repertoire holds around 2.5 million clones, with 93% as singletons. Sequenced material: naive CD4+ T cells from PBMCs. The subset denotes: CD45RA+ positively selected. These receptors all come from a man between 18 and 35 years old in good health. Some clones in this sample may be carry-over from other donors' samples.

The CDR3 sequence is CASSQGRSGGYQETQYF. CDR3 bases: TGCGCCAGCAGCCAAGGTCGGAGCGGGGGGTACCAAGAGACCCAGTACTTC. The chain joins TRBV4-1 to TRBJ2-5; 9 bases align to TRBD2. With V trimmed by 1 base and J by 0 bases, 6 bases remained unmatched. Germline-derived CDR1 and CDR2 are MGHRA and YSYEKL. This CDR3 is 17 amino acids long.

A remark on this clone: Other DNA sequences in the same sample also yield this CDR3. The chain joins TRBV5-1 to TRBJ2-3; 10 bases line up with TRBD2. The germline gives CDR1 SGHRS, CDR2 YFSETQ. After removal of 2 bases from V and 3 bases from J, the junction contained 3 bases not matched to a gene. The length of the CDR3 is 15 residues. The CDR3 nucleotides are TGCGCCAGCAGCTTTTTAGCGGGAGGAACAGATACGCAGTATTTT. Encoded protein: CASSFLAGGTDTQYF.

CDR3 sequence: CASSVLEGTPLREQYF. CDR3 nucleotides: TGTGCCAGTAGTGTCCTAGAGGGGACCCCCCTAAGGGAGCAGTACTTC. The chain joins TRBV19 to TRBJ2-7; the D gene could be TRBD1 or TRBD2 (5 bases each). The V gene's germline CDR1 is LNHDA and CDR2 SQIVND (reference sequence). The V and J ends lost 5 bases and 7 bases respectively, with 24 bases between them. The CDR3 totals 16 residues. The variable domain in full, with the rest retrieved from reference TRBV19 and TRBJ2-7, is DGGITQSPKYLFRKEGQNVTLSCEQNLNHDAMYWYRQDPGQGLRLIYYSQIVNDFQKGDIAEGYSVSREKKESFPLTVTSAQKNPTAFYLCASSVLEGTPLREQYFGPGTRLTVT.

This chain links TRBV2 with TRBJ2-7; perhaps TRBD1 as D (6 bases). The CDR3 has 15 residues. Between the trimmed V and J ends, which lost 8 bases and 5 bases, there was a span of 22 bases. CDR1 and CDR2 from the germline V gene are SNHLY and FYNNEI. Here the CDR3 DNA reads TGTGCCAGCGCACGAGAGGCAGGGGCCCTGGACGAGCAGTACTTC. This translates into CASAREAGALDEQYF.

The chain has TRBV7-3 and TRBJ2-4; TRBD2 is a possible D gene (6 bases). CDR1 is SGHTA, CDR2 FQGTGA, per germline. V was pared by 5 bases and J by 0 bases, with 14 bases between. The CDR3 consists of 16 residues. For the CDR3, the DNA is TGTGCCAGCAGCCCGGGACTGCCTCTAGCCAAAAACATTCAGTACTTC. It specifies CASSPGLPLAKNIQYF.

The chain employs TRBV6-5 and TRBJ1-2; unclear D gene. CDR1 and CDR2 from the germline V gene are MNHEY and SVGAGI. The V end was cut by 6 bases, the J end by 6 bases, with 17 bases between. The CDR3 contains 14 residues. The CDR3 here is CASRPFGIPHGYTF. DNA for the CDR3: TGTGCCAGCAGGCCATTCGGGATCCCCCATGGCTACACCTTC.

The CDR3 sequence: CASSYAGSSGNTIYF. CDR3 bases: TGTGCCAGCAGCTACGCAGGGTCCTCTGGAAACACCATATATTTT. The chain links TRBV7-3 to TRBJ1-3, with D tentatively TRBD1 (5 bases). Germline loops: CDR1 SGHTA, CDR2 FQGTGA. Trimming cost V 4 bases and J 0 bases, with 10 bases left between them. CDR3 length: 15 amino acids.

The rearrangement links TRBV27 to TRBJ2-5; TRBD2 is a possible D gene (7 bases). CDR1 MNHEY and CDR2 SMNVEV come from the germline V gene (reference sequence). V lost 5 bases, J lost 5 bases, and 18 bases lay in between. This CDR3 spans 15 amino acids. CDR3 in amino acids: CASSLYREGGETQYF. CDR3 DNA: TGTGCCAGCAGTCTATACAGGGAGGGAGGGGAGACCCAGTACTTC.

The rearrangement joins TRBV5-5 to TRBJ2-7; no clear D gene. The CDR3 is 15 amino acids. Per the germline V gene, CDR1 is SGHKS and CDR2 is YYEKEE (reference sequence). V lost 2 bases, J lost 1 base, and 13 bases lay in between. CDR3 bases: TGTGCCAGCAGCTTTTCTAGGGTCTCGTCCTACGAGCAGTACTTC. Translated: CASSFSRVSSYEQYF.

The CDR3 here is CASSLRHTLNQPQHF. DNA for the CDR3: TGTGCCAGCAGTTTGAGACACACACTCAATCAGCCCCAGCATTTT. The rearrangement uses TRBV28 and TRBJ1-5; no clear D. The CDR3 runs 15 residues. Germline V gene lookup returns CDR1 MDHEN and CDR2 SYDVKM. The V and J ends lost 3 bases and 3 bases respectively, with 12 bases between them. Using reference TRBV28 and TRBJ1-5 for the parts outside the CDR3, the full variable domain is DVKVTQSSRYLVKRTGEKVFLECVQDMDHENMFWYRQDPGLGLRLIYFSYDVKMKEKGDIPEGYSVSREKKERFSLILESASTNQTSMYLCASSLRHTLNQPQHFGDGTRLSIL.

This clone was observed once. V gene TRBV14 combines with J gene TRBJ2-7; TRBD2 aligns across 8 bases. This CDR3 has 15 residues. V gave up 2 bases and J gave up 5 bases; unmatched junction bases: 8. CDR1 is SGHDN, CDR2 FVKESK, per germline. The CDR3 sequence is CASSQQSGRADEQYF. The CDR3 DNA sequence: TGTGCCAGCAGCCAACAGAGCGGGAGAGCGGACGAGCAGTACTTC.

On this clone itself: This could be a read error, since a much larger clone is one nucleotide away. Other DNA sequences in this sample translate to the same CDR3. This rearrangement joins TRBV5-1 to TRBJ2-3; D is undetermined. Germline V gives CDR1 SGHRS, CDR2 YFSETQ. The CDR3 has 12 amino acids. V gave up 3 bases and J gave up 2 bases, with 4 bases separating them. CDR3 DNA: TGCGCCAGCAGCTGGGACACAGATACGCAGTATTTT. Translating gives CASSWDTDTQYF.

The V gene is TRBV11-2, the J gene TRBJ2-7; D gene ambiguous. The CDR3 has 13 residues. V dropped 3 bases and J dropped 0 bases, with 6 bases sitting between them. The germline CDR1 and CDR2 sequences are SGHAT and FQNNGV. The CDR3: CASSFDRSYEQYF. CDR3 sequence (DNA): TGTGCCAGCAGCTTTGACCGCTCCTACGAGCAGTACTTC.

The chain joins TRBV7-2 to TRBJ2-7; no clear D gene. Per germline, CDR1 SGHTA and CDR2 FQGNSA. The CDR3 is 12 residues long. Trimming took 5 bases from V and 2 from J, leaving 7 bases between them. The CDR3 loop reads CASSQFAYEQYF. CDR3 DNA sequence: TGTGCCAGCAGCCAATTCGCCTACGAGCAGTACTTC.

The rearrangement joins TRBV6-5 to TRBJ1-1, with D maybe TRBD1 (5 bases). Germline V gene sequence: CDR1 MNHEY, CDR2 SVGAGI. The germline V and J ends were trimmed by 6 bases and 3 bases, with 11 bases remaining between them. The CDR3 is 13 residues long. The CDR3, as DNA: TGTGCCAGCAGGACAGCACCGTACACTGAAGCTTTCTTT. Its protein product is CASRTAPYTEAFF.

The chain joins TRBV5-1 to TRBJ1-2; D is unresolved. The CDR3 is made up of 17 amino acids. Per germline, CDR1 SGHRS and CDR2 YFSETQ. V lost 0 bases and J lost 8, with 23 bases in between. The CDR3 sequence: CASSLGGPQDLSAGYTF. The CDR3 DNA follows: TGCGCCAGCAGCTTGGGAGGCCCCCAGGACCTATCGGCGGGCTACACCTTC.

The gene calls are TRBV5-6 and TRBJ1-4; 7 bases align to TRBD1. The V and J ends lost 3 bases and 8 bases, in that order; junction bases with no gene match: 10. The CDR3 loop spans 15 amino acids. Germline V gene sequence: CDR1 SGHDT, CDR2 YYEEEE. In nucleotides, the CDR3 is TGTGCCAGCAGCTCGTTAACAGGGGTTAGAGAAAAACTGTTTTTT. Its translation is CASSSLTGVREKLFF.

This chain's CDR3 is CASSLVGQGSGEQYF. In DNA form, the CDR3 reads TGTGCCAGCAGCTTGGTGGGACAGGGATCGGGAGAGCAGTACTTC. The rearrangement links TRBV5-4 to TRBJ2-7; the match to TRBD1 covers 9 bases. The trim removed 0 bases at V and 7 bases at J, leaving 8 bases unmatched. Germline CDR1 SGHNT, CDR2 YYREEE (reference sequence). This CDR3 is 15 amino acids long.

This clone was detected only once. At the DNA level, this CDR3 is encoded by other sequences in the same sample as well. The chain joins TRBV5-1 to TRBJ1-4; 8 nucleotides match TRBD1. The CDR3 is 14 residues long. Trimming removed 3 bases from V and 5 bases from J; junction bases left unmatched: 3. In germline, CDR1 is SGHRS, CDR2 YFSETQ. CDR3 sequence (DNA): TGCGCCAGCAGCTCGACAGGGGCCAATGAAAAACTGTTTTTT. It translates to CASSSTGANEKLFF. Filled out from reference TRBV5-1 and TRBJ1-4, the complete variable domain reads KAGVTQTPRYLIKTRGQQVTLSCSPISGHRSVSWYQQTPGQGLQFLFEYFSETQRNKGNFPGRFSGRQFSNSRSEMNVSTLELGDSALYLCASSSTGANEKLFFGSGTQLSVL.

The chain carries TRBV18 and TRBJ1-1; TRBD1 aligns across 7 bases. Germline-derived CDR1 and CDR2 are KGHSH and LQKENI. This CDR3 spans 13 amino acids. The V segment lost 5 bases and the J segment 8 bases; nucleotides outside the gene matches: 8. CDR3 residues: CASSVQGQAEAFF. DNA for the CDR3: TGTGCCAGCTCAGTACAGGGGCAGGCAGAAGCTTTCTTT.

V is TRBV6-5 and J is TRBJ2-7, with TRBD2 as a possible D gene (5 bases). The germline V gene has CDR1 MNHEY and CDR2 SVGAGI. CDR3 length equals 12 residues. With 11 bases removed from V and 5 bases from J, the gap between germline ends came to 16 bases. The CDR3 here is CAAGWSGDEQYF. In DNA form, the CDR3 reads TGTGCCGCGGGTTGGTCCGGGGACGAGCAGTACTTC.

The V gene is TRBV15, the J gene TRBJ2-7; 10 bases map to TRBD1. The CDR3 runs to 15 residues. V was clipped by 3 bases and J by 4 bases; unmatched bases: 6. The germline V gene encodes CDR1 LNHNV and CDR2 YYDKDF (reference sequence). The CDR3 is CATSSWTGGRYEQYF. Written as DNA, the CDR3 is TGTGCCACCAGCAGCTGGACAGGGGGTAGGTACGAGCAGTACTTC. The whole variable domain, remainder taken from reference TRBV15 and TRBJ2-7, is DAMVIQNPRYQVTQFGKPVTLSCSQTLNHNVMYWYQQKSSQAPKLLFHYYDKDFNNEADTPDNFQSRRPNTSFCFLDIRSPGLGDTAMYLCATSSWTGGRYEQYFGPGTRLTVT.

The rearrangement uses TRBV14 and TRBJ2-2, with 8 positions matching TRBD2. Germline values: CDR1 SGHDN, CDR2 FVKESK. V was pared by 7 bases and J by 4 bases, with 5 bases of the junction left unmatched. The CDR3 totals 14 residues. CDR3 nucleotide sequence: TGTGCCAGCACCCCGGCGGGAGGCACCGGGGAGCTGTTTTTT. Amino acid sequence: CASTPAGGTGELFF.

The J gene is TRBJ2-5, the V gene TRBV10-3; D unclear. The germline gives CDR1 ENHRY, CDR2 SYGVKD. CDR3 length: 15 amino acids. V was cut by 2 bases and J by 8 bases, with 18 bases left in between. The CDR3 region has the DNA TGTGCCATCAGTGAGGACGGTACCGTCCAGCGAACCCAGTACTTC. Translated: CAISEDGTVQRTQYF.

CDR3 sequence reads: CASSVQGINTGELFF. In nucleotides, the CDR3 is TGTGCCAGCAGTGTACAGGGGATTAACACCGGGGAGCTGTTTTTT. This chain uses TRBV2 with TRBJ2-2; 7 bases are a match to TRBD1. There are 15 residues in the CDR3. Germline V gives CDR1 SNHLY, CDR2 FYNNEI. The trim removed 4 bases at V and 2 bases at J, leaving 4 bases unmatched.

The chain has TRBV27 and TRBJ2-7; 8 bases are a match to TRBD1. The CDR3 is 13 residues long. From germline, CDR1 is MNHEY and CDR2 SMNVEV (reference sequence). J gave up 8 bases and V 8 bases, and 11 bases lay outside the gene matches. The CDR3 sequence: CASVDRGPGKQYF. CDR3 in DNA: TGTGCCAGCGTTGACAGGGGTCCTGGAAAGCAGTACTTC.

V usage is TRBV7-8 and J usage is TRBJ1-2, with 7 bases fitting TRBD1. The germline V gene encodes CDR1 SGHVS and CDR2 FQNEAQ. V gave up 8 bases and J gave up 8 bases; unmatched junction bases: 11. This CDR3 spans 13 amino acids. CDR3 amino acids: CASGLTGDRGYTF. CDR3 nucleotides: TGTGCCAGCGGACTTACAGGGGACCGGGGCTACACCTTC.

The V gene is TRBV18, the J gene TRBJ1-4, with 9 bases identical to TRBD1. The CDR3 runs 14 residues. V shed 5 bases, J shed 8 bases, and the junction held 6 bases outside the gene matches. Germline CDR1 reads KGHSH; CDR2 reads LQKENI. The CDR3 region has the DNA TGTGCCAGCTCAACACGACAGGGGGAGGAAAAACTGTTTTTT. Protein product: CASSTRQGEEKLFF.

This clone has just a few counts. The CDR3 DNA reads TGCGCCAGCAGCCAAGTCCACAATAAAGGGGGCTATGGCTACACCTTC. Its translation is CASSQVHNKGGYGYTF. V gene TRBV4-1 combines with J gene TRBJ1-2, with D perhaps TRBD1 (6 bases). CDR1 is MGHRA and CDR2 is YSYEKL in the germline V gene. Between the trimmed V and J ends, which lost 1 base and 4 bases, there was a span of 16 bases. This CDR3 comprises 16 residues.

V usage is TRBV29-1 and J usage is TRBJ1-2; 10 bases are shared with TRBD1. V dropped 6 bases and J dropped 6; count of bases not matched to a gene: 7. This CDR3 is 13 amino acids long. Germline V gives CDR1 SQVTM, CDR2 ANQGSEA. CDR3 DNA: TGCAGCGTCAAGACAGGGGGCTCCGATGGCTACACCTTC. Its protein is CSVKTGGSDGYTF.